This T cell receptor (beta chain) is from a study of T cells after yellow fever vaccination. For the study at large: Fractions low in cell number were prepared with SMART-Seq v4 Ultra Low Input. Study-wide results and caveats: Highly abundant clonotypes carried over from the bulk population could end up in FACS-sorted repertoires as contaminants. Reappearance after the booster was seen for most primary-vaccination clones, at 95% to 96% CD4 and 70% to 90% CD8.

This clonotype occurred a few times. Its antigen remains unknown. The CDR3 consists of 16 residues. Germline lookup yields CDR1 MNHNS and CDR2 SASEGT. V lost 3 bases and J lost 3, with 14 bases in between. The authors made TCR cDNA by 5'RACE template switching, adding a universal primer site and UMIs. TCRdb called the 5' RACE reads again in MiXCR, with one record for every CDR3 protein. Among about 160,000 distinct CDR3 sequences, about a tenth were seen once, and the ten largest hold roughly 33%. The sequence came from a young man who received the YFV17D yellow fever vaccine. Here the sequenced sample was CD8+ T cells sorted from PBMCs, taken 45 days after the yellow fever booster vaccination. The V and J genes are TRBV6-1 and TRBJ2-2; possibly TRBD1 or TRBD2 for D (5 bases each). The CDR3 loop reads CASSDGAKSYTGELFF. CDR3 sequence (DNA): TGTGCCAGCAGTGACGGGGCCAAATCTTACACCGGGGAGCTGTTTTTT.